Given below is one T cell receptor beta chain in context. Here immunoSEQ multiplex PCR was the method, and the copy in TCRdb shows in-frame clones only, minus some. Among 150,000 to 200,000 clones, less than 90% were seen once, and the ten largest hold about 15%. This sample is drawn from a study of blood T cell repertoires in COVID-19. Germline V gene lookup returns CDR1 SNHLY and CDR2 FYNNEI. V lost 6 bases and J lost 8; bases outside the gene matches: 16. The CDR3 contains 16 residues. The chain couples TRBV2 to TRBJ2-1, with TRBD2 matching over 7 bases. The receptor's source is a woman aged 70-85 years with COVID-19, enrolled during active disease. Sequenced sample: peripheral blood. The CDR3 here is CASSAFGGSRKDEQFF. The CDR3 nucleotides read TGTGCCAGCAGCGCTTTTGGCGGGAGTCGTAAGGATGAGCAGTTCTTC.